This entry lists 23 T cell receptor beta chains sequenced from one sample in a study of a mutant IDH1 vaccine in newly diagnosed glioma. Their recognized antigens are unknown. TCRdb's table, derived via immunoSEQ multiplex PCR, lists solely in-frame clones and lacks some. This table has tens of thousands of clones, 91% appearing once. Time point of the sample: week 5, during vaccination. Alongside topical imiquimod, each dose of vaccine comprised 300 ug of mutant IDH1 20-mer peptide. Sequencing used PBMCs, obtained from a glioma patient whose treatment included an IDH1 peptide vaccine. The receptors derive from a man aged 50-59 years with glioma.

The table lists this clone with a count of one. The gene calls are TRBV18 and TRBJ1-5; 7 bases map to TRBD1. Germline lookup yields CDR1 KGHSH and CDR2 LQKENI. This CDR3 contains 14 residues. J lost 2 bases, V lost 4 bases, and 2 bases had no gene match. Here the CDR3 DNA reads TGTGCCAGCTCACAAGGACAGGGCAATCAGCCCCAGCATTTT. It is translated as CASSQGQGNQPQHF.

V usage is TRBV5-1 and J usage is TRBJ2-7; possible D gene TRBD1, 6 bases. The germline CDR1 and CDR2 sequences are SGHRS and YFSETQ. This CDR3 region has 14 residues. Trimming cost V 4 bases and J 6 bases, with 17 bases left between them. CDR3 sequence (DNA): TGCGCCAGCAGCGCCGGGACAACCGCTAGCGAGCAGTACTTC. The encoded protein is CASSAGTTASEQYF.

The V call is TRBV30, the J call TRBJ2-3; maybe TRBD2 (7 bases). The CDR3 totals 14 residues. Germline CDR1 and CDR2: GTSNPN and SVGIG (reference sequence). The V and J ends lost 5 bases and 6 bases respectively, with 18 bases between them. The CDR3 loop reads CAWGGGALGDTQYF. The CDR3 nucleotides are TGTGCCTGGGGTGGGGGGGCCCTCGGGGATACGCAGTATTTT.

The rearrangement uses TRBV7-9 and TRBJ1-3; unclear D gene. The CDR3 extends over 17 amino acids. The V gene lost 1 base and the J gene lost 3 bases, with 16 bases spanning the gap. The germline V gene encodes CDR1 SEHNR and CDR2 FQNEAQ (reference sequence). CDR3: CASSLGTSSRDGNTIYF. The CDR3 nucleotides are TGTGCCAGCAGCTTAGGAACATCTAGTCGGGATGGAAACACCATATATTTT. Full variable domain (missing parts from reference TRBV7-9 and TRBJ1-3): DTGVSQNPRHKITKRGQNVTFRCDPISEHNRLYWYRQTLGQGPEFLTYFQNEAQLEKSRLLSDRFSAERPKGSFSTLEIQRTEQGDSAMYLCASSLGTSSRDGNTIYFGEGSWLTVV.

V gene TRBV4-1 combines with J gene TRBJ2-3; 11 bases map to TRBD1. The CDR3 is 16 residues long. Looked up from germline, CDR1 is MGHRA and CDR2 is YSYEKL. V dropped 3 bases and J dropped 3; count of bases not matched to a gene: 5. The CDR3 region is CASSHGQGAWTDTQYF. In nucleotides, the CDR3 is TGCGCCAGCAGCCACGGACAGGGGGCTTGGACAGATACGCAGTATTTT.

Only one count was recorded for this clone. The genes are TRBV30 and TRBJ1-2; D perhaps matches TRBD1 (5 bases). Trimming took 5 bases from V and 8 from J, leaving 12 bases between them. The germline gives CDR1 GTSNPN, CDR2 SVGIG (reference sequence). The CDR3 totals 11 residues. Here the CDR3 reads CAWVGTGGYTF. CDR3 sequence (DNA): TGTGCCTGGGTTGGGACGGGCGGCTACACCTTC. Full variable domain (missing parts from reference TRBV30 and TRBJ1-2): SQTIHQWPATLVQPVGSPLSLECTVEGTSNPNLYWYRQAAGRGLQLLFYSVGIGQISSEVPQNLSASRPQDRQFILSSKKLLLSDSGFYLCAWVGTGGYTFGSGTRLTVV.

This chain uses TRBV13 with TRBJ2-7, with D possibly TRBD2 on 5 matching bases. Trimming shortened V by 1 base and J by 0 bases, and 10 bases separated the two germline ends. The CDR3 runs to 15 residues. Germline V CDR1 and CDR2: PRHDT, FYEKMQ (reference sequence). In DNA, the CDR3 is TGTGCCAGCAGCTTAGCAGCGGTAAGCTCCTACGAGCAGTACTTC. The encoded protein is CASSLAAVSSYEQYF.

The table lists this clone with a few counts. The chain joins TRBV4-2 to TRBJ2-3; D is uncertain. The CDR3 is 12 amino acids. Per the germline V gene, CDR1 is LGHNA and CDR2 is YNFKEQ. V dropped 4 bases and J dropped 4 bases, with 6 bases sitting between them. CDR3 DNA: TGTGCCAGCAGCCTAGCAGCAGATACGCAGTATTTT. This encodes CASSLAADTQYF.

The chain employs TRBV7-9 and TRBJ2-3; TRBD2 aligns across 10 bases. Germline loops: CDR1 SEHNR, CDR2 FQNEAQ (reference sequence). The CDR3 runs 15 residues. V was pared by 6 bases and J by 4 bases, with 7 bases of the junction left unmatched. CDR3 sequence reads: CASRIGTSAADTQYF. The CDR3 DNA reads as TGTGCCAGCAGAATCGGGACTAGCGCCGCAGATACGCAGTATTTT.

The table lists this clone with a count of one. The chain's CDR3 is CASSPEEAVSYEQYF. CDR3 DNA: TGTGCCAGCAGCCCCGAGGAAGCGGTCTCCTACGAGCAGTACTTC. The V gene is TRBV4-2, the J gene TRBJ2-7, with a tentative D call TRBD2 (5 bases). The CDR3 has 15 amino acids. The V and J ends lost 4 bases and 0 bases respectively, with 13 bases between them. Looked up from germline, CDR1 is LGHNA and CDR2 is YNFKEQ.

The chain carries TRBV4-2 and TRBJ1-4; the match to TRBD1 covers 7 bases. V lost 0 bases to trimming and J lost 8 bases; unmatched junction nucleotides: 6. Per the germline V gene, CDR1 is LGHNA and CDR2 is YNFKEQ. The CDR3 contains 15 residues. Here the CDR3 reads CASSQEQGRGEKLFF. The CDR3 DNA reads as TGTGCCAGCAGCCAAGAACAGGGGAGGGGAGAAAAACTGTTTTTT.

The rearrangement uses TRBV6-1 and TRBJ2-3; 7 nucleotides agree with TRBD1. Looked up from germline, CDR1 is MNHNS and CDR2 is SASEGT. The CDR3 totals 14 residues. Losses at the gene ends were 6 bases for V and 1 base for J; bases not matched to a gene: 4. The CDR3 is CASRTGQGTDTQYF. CDR3 DNA sequence: TGTGCCAGCAGAACAGGACAGGGCACAGATACGCAGTATTTT.

V gene TRBV6-1 combines with J gene TRBJ2-7; D is tentatively TRBD1 or TRBD2 (5 bases each). The CDR3 totals 12 residues. CDR1 is MNHNS and CDR2 is SASEGT in the germline V gene. V lost 8 bases to trimming and J lost 3 bases, with 11 bases between them. The CDR3, as DNA: TGTGCCAGCCGGGACCTACTCTACGAGCAGTACTTC. This encodes CASRDLLYEQYF.

The V call is TRBV6-4, the J call TRBJ2-7, with a weak D call TRBD2 (6 bases). This CDR3 has 13 residues. Germline values: CDR1 MRHNA, CDR2 SNTAGT. V was shortened by 3 bases and J by 3 bases, with 9 bases between the two germline ends. The CDR3 spells CASSERGGYEQYF. The DNA for the CDR3 is TGTGCCAGCAGTGAGAGGGGAGGCTACGAGCAGTACTTC.

This sequence joins TRBV6-6 and TRBJ2-7; D not certain. The CDR3 covers 16 residues. The germline gives CDR1 MNHNY, CDR2 SVGAGI (reference sequence). With 2 bases removed from V and 0 bases from J, the gap between germline ends came to 14 bases. The CDR3 here is CASSYQAMQGSYEQYF. CDR3 nucleotide sequence: TGTGCCAGCAGTTACCAGGCGATGCAAGGCTCCTACGAGCAGTACTTC.

In its sample, this clone was seen a few times. The chain is built from TRBV6-5 and TRBJ1-5, with TRBD1 as a possible D gene (5 bases). The ends were cut back, 8 bases at V and 2 bases at J, with 10 bases in the middle. Germline lookup yields CDR1 MNHEY and CDR2 SVGAGI. The CDR3 covers 13 residues. The CDR3 bases are TGTGCCAGCGCGGGGCGGGGCAATCAGCCCCAGCATTTT. Its translation: CASAGRGNQPQHF.

Regarding this clone: Other nucleotide sequences in the sample specify the same CDR3. V is TRBV19 and J is TRBJ1-1, with TRBD1 as a possible D gene (5 bases). Trimming left V 7 bases short and J 3 bases short, with 18 bases between. Germline CDR1 reads LNHDA; CDR2 reads SQIVND (reference sequence). This CDR3 has 15 residues. The CDR3, as DNA: TGTGCCAGTAATTGGGCAGGTGAGGGGTACACTGAAGCTTTCTTT. Its protein product is CASNWAGEGYTEAFF.

This chain links TRBV2 with TRBJ2-7, with D maybe TRBD2 (6 bases). This CDR3 contains 15 residues. Germline CDR1 and CDR2: SNHLY and FYNNEI. V was shortened by 4 bases and J by 9 bases, with 22 bases between the two germline ends. The CDR3 protein is CASSGSTGRFGAQYF. The CDR3 DNA follows: TGTGCCAGCAGTGGGAGTACGGGGAGGTTCGGCGCGCAGTACTTC.

V is TRBV6-5 and J is TRBJ2-1; D perhaps matches TRBD1 (5 bases). Germline CDR1 MNHEY, CDR2 SVGAGI. The CDR3 is made up of 16 amino acids. V lost 2 bases to trimming and J lost 2 bases, with 13 bases between them. Here the CDR3 reads CASSYGQGGTYNEQFF. The DNA for the CDR3 is TGTGCCAGCAGTTACGGGCAGGGCGGAACCTACAATGAGCAGTTCTTC.

The genes are TRBV5-1 and TRBJ1-2; 9 bases line up with TRBD1. The V gene's germline CDR1 is SGHRS and CDR2 YFSETQ. The V and J ends lost 6 bases and 1 base, in that order; junction bases with no gene match: 7. The CDR3 length is 15 residues. The CDR3 reads CASKPGQGRNYGYTF. CDR3 nucleotide sequence: TGCGCCAGCAAACCGGGACAGGGACGTAACTATGGCTACACCTTC.

V usage is TRBV12-5 and J usage is TRBJ1-1; no definite D call. The length of the CDR3 is 15 residues. V dropped 5 bases and J dropped 1 base, with 14 bases sitting between them. Germline CDR1 reads LGHNT; CDR2 reads FRNRAP. The chain's CDR3 is CASGEFRGANTEAFF. CDR3 nucleotides: TGTGCTAGTGGTGAGTTCCGGGGTGCGAACACTGAAGCTTTCTTT.

This clone came up a few times. The V gene is TRBV21-1, the J gene TRBJ2-1; TRBD2 is the table's D call, not checked against the DNA. TRBV21-1 is annotated as a pseudogene. There are 20 residues in the CDR3. The CDR3 sequence is CASSKVVPREGPAPYNEQFF. The CDR3 nucleotides read TGTGCCAGCAGCAAAGTGGTGCCGCGGGAGGGCCCAGCTCCCTACAATGAGCAGTTCTTC.

This chain links TRBV7-9 with TRBJ1-4, with D unresolved. The CDR3 sequence is 14 residues long. V was shortened by 5 bases and J by 0 bases, with 7 bases between the two germline ends. The V gene's germline CDR1 is SEHNR and CDR2 FQNEAQ (reference sequence). The CDR3 nucleotides are TGTGCCAGCAGCCCGGATGCAACTAATGAAAAACTGTTTTTT. It is translated as CASSPDATNEKLFF.